This T cell receptor beta chain was sequenced in a study of shared clonotypes between healthy human individuals. After removal of 8 bases from V and 0 bases from J, the junction contained 10 bases not matched to a gene. In germline, CDR1 is MNHNY, CDR2 SVGAGI (reference sequence). The CDR3 sequence is 16 residues long. Healthy and HIV-negative, the adult donors had no recent acute infections or vaccinations. Researchers ran the assay at a deep level. When replicate PCRs were run on sorted subsets, they used about 220 ng DNA, some 33,000 T cell genomes. Sequencing was performed with immunoSEQ multiplex PCR; in TCRdb, only in-frame clones are kept and a portion is missing. The repertoire holds 2.3 million or so clones, with approximately 93% as singletons.

The chain joins TRBV6-6 to TRBJ2-1, with TRBD2 matching 7 bases. The TCR originated in a man between 18 and 29 years old in good health. Some clones in this sample may be carry-over from other donors' samples. Sequencing was performed on naive CD4+ T cells from PBMCs. As for subset: CD45RA+ positively selected. CDR3 sequence reads: CASSNRGGSSYNEQFF. The CDR3, as DNA: TGTGCCAGCTCTAACCGCGGGGGTAGCTCCTACAATGAGCAGTTCTTC.